This T cell receptor (beta chain) was observed in a study of T cells in severe cutaneous drug reactions. Study in general: Recruitment ran 2011 to 2018 in Taiwan, Thailand and a European registry. Points from the study as a whole: One public TCRbeta CDR3 appeared in all seven blister samples, averaging about 13%. Blister cells averaged approximately 31% and PBMC around 5% TRBV12-4 in carbamazepine-induced Stevens-Johnson syndrome or toxic epidermal necrolysis patients.

The germline gives CDR1 DFQATT, CDR2 SNEGSKA (reference sequence). The CDR3 sequence is 12 residues long. Bulk and single-cell libraries used iRepertoire multiplex PCR with TCR subtype-specific primers. TCRdb reanalyzed the multiplex PCR reads and collapses them to one entry per CDR3 protein, without DNA. The record lists about 1,600 distinct CDR3 sequences, of which the ten most abundant hold roughly 15%. Sequenced patients had Stevens-Johnson syndrome or toxic epidermal necrolysis caused by carbamazepine. About this clonotype: The antigen remains undetermined.

The sequence was obtained from a human donor with Stevens-Johnson syndrome, a severe cutaneous drug reaction. The sequencing input was PBMCs. The chain carries TRBV20-1 and TRBJ2-1. The CDR3 sequence is CSASLAGNEQFF.